The table lists the clone carrying this TCR beta chain with many counts. The antigen is not known. The data were taken from a study of T cell repertoires in cytomegalovirus infection. Study-level background: Recently described HLA-C-restricted plus well-studied HLA-B-restricted CMV epitopes were used. CMV infection together with matching HLA type was indicated by public TCR beta signatures. Findings and caveats of the study: CMV carriers having the relevant HLA were flagged by cumulative public TCR beta family frequency. HLA-C-restricted TCR beta clonotypes specific for CMV led the ex vivo response.

The junction had 4 bases not matched to a gene; V was cut back by 1 base and J by 4 bases. CDR1 and CDR2 from the germline V gene are SGHVS and FNYEAQ. CDR3 length equals 14 residues. TCRdb redid the calling of the reads with MiXCR, one entry per CDR3 protein. The data hold around 95,000 distinct CDR3 sequences, with 25% to 30% observed a single time. The material sequenced was CD8+ T cells from cultured PBMCs, taken from culture after CMV antigen stimulation. The gene calls are TRBV7-6 and TRBJ2-7; 7 bases line up with TRBD1. This TCR was recovered from a human donor in good health (CMV status not recorded). Some clones in this sample may be carry-over from other donors' samples. Written as DNA, the CDR3 is TGTGCCAGCAGCTTAGGGACAGGCCTATACGAGCAGTACTTC. Translation gives CASSLGTGLYEQYF.